This T cell receptor (beta chain) came from a study of T-cell reconstitution after alpha-beta-depleted transplantation in children. Unique molecular identifiers featured in how the TCRbeta library was prepared. TCRdb re-called the PCR reads with MiXCR, one entry per CDR3 protein. Of about 540,000 distinct CDR3 sequences in the sample, around 20% were seen once. This clonotype was detected a few times. V shed 1 base and J shed 10 bases, with 16 bases lying between them. CDR1 and CDR2 (germline): DFQATT, SNEGSKA (reference sequence). The CDR3 has 13 residues. The source was PBMCs from the stem cell graft donor, collected from the stem cell graft. The source is a human donor who donated a stem cell graft to a child with acute lymphoblastic leukemia. This chain uses TRBV20-1 with TRBJ1-1, with D maybe TRBD1 (5 bases). This CDR3 reads CSARATGPDGAFF. The CDR3 nucleotides read TGCAGTGCTAGAGCGACGGGGCCCGACGGAGCTTTCTTT.